This passage covers 13 T cell receptor beta chains from one sample sequenced in a study of regulatory T cells in long-lasting Graves disease. The authors built TCR beta libraries using iRepertoire HTBI primers and Arm-PCR of CDR3 regions. TCRdb reanalysed the multiplex PCR reads using MiXCR and keeps one entry per CDR3 protein. The sample has 620,000 or so distinct CDR3 sequences; roughly 15% are singletons. Time point reported: newly diagnosed GD, antithyroid drugs for less than 3 months. Generation of the TCR library employed RNA extracted from PBMCs. The sample was also reused in another study, on T cells in Graves' hyperthyroidism and ophthalmopathy.

The specimen comprised peripheral blood mononuclear cells (PBMCs), sampled at new diagnosis, from a patient treated with antithyroid drugs. The receptors stem from a woman in her twenties or thirties with Graves disease.

This clonotype was recorded at least ten times. The CDR3 spells CASSLDRVTDTQYF. The DNA of the CDR3 is TGTGCCAGCAGTTTGGACAGGGTTACAGATACGCAGTATTTT. The V call is TRBV28, the J call TRBJ2-3; 8 nucleotides match TRBD1. V lost 3 bases and J lost 3; bases outside the gene matches: 2. CDR1 and CDR2 (germline): MDHEN, SYDVKM. The CDR3 spans 14 residues.

This clonotype showed up just a few times. As the CDR3 is not closed by the conserved phenylalanine or tryptophan, this likely results from a read error. This rearrangement joins TRBV7-6 to TRBJ2-1, with TRBD2 matching over 12 bases. J was trimmed by 10 bases and V by 1 base; bases with no gene match: 2. CDR3 size: 14 residues. Germline CDR1 SGHVS, CDR2 FNYEAQ. CDR3 sequence (DNA): TGTGCCAGCAGCTTAGGGACTAGCGGGGAGGAGCAGTTCCTC. Its protein is CASSLGTSGEEQFL.

V usage is TRBV5-1 and J usage is TRBJ2-2; 9 bases are a match to TRBD1. Germline loops: CDR1 SGHRS, CDR2 YFSETQ. CDR3 length equals 17 residues. V shed 2 bases and J 4 bases; nucleotides not matched to a gene: 9. DNA of the CDR3: TGCGCCAGCAGCTTTACAGCCGGGACAGGGAGCACCGGGGAGCTGTTTTTT. Translating it yields CASSFTAGTGSTGELFF.

The chain employs TRBV3-1 and TRBJ2-5; 8 bases match TRBD1. The tail of the sequence fits TRBJ2-7 better, so the J call may be wrong. The CDR3 is made up of 14 amino acids. CDR1 and CDR2 (germline): LGHDT, YNNKEL (reference sequence). CDR3 nucleotide sequence: TGTGCCAGCAGCCAAGAGGGACAGGCCTACGAGCAGTACTTC. Protein: CASSQEGQAYEQYF.

Many counts were recorded for this clonotype. The rearrangement joins TRBV5-1 to TRBJ2-1; tentatively, D is TRBD1 (5 bases). This CDR3 region has 16 residues. V was trimmed by 0 bases and J by 3 bases, leaving 13 bases between them. Germline V lookup: CDR1 SGHRS, CDR2 YFSETQ. The CDR3: CASSLAAGAGYNEQFF. DNA of the CDR3: TGCGCCAGCAGCTTGGCCGCTGGGGCCGGCTACAATGAGCAGTTCTTC.

This clonotype has a count of ten or more. The rearrangement uses TRBV12-3 or TRBV12-4 and TRBJ2-6; unclear D gene. Between the trimmed V and J ends, which lost 7 bases and 1 base, there was a span of 11 bases. There are 15 residues in the CDR3. CDR3 bases: TGTGCCAGCACGGGTTTTTCGTCTGGGGCCAACGTCCTGACTTTC. Amino acids: CASTGFSSGANVLTF.

This clonotype came up many times. The gene calls are TRBV11-2 and TRBJ2-1; D unclear. Germline V CDR1 and CDR2: SGHAT, FQNNGV. V lost 7 bases, J lost 0 bases, and 10 bases lay in between. CDR3 length: 14 amino acids. CDR3 sequence (DNA): TGTGCCAGCAAGTTTAGCTACTCCTACAATGAGCAGTTCTTC. It yields the protein CASKFSYSYNEQFF.

This sequence joins TRBV6-1 and TRBJ2-5; 7 positions agree with TRBD1. CDR3 length equals 16 residues. V shed 2 bases, J shed 5 bases, and the junction held 11 bases outside the gene matches. Per germline, CDR1 MNHNS and CDR2 SASEGT. As DNA, the CDR3 is TGTGCCAGCAGTGAAAACTCTCGACAGGGTGGGGAGACCCAGTACTTC. Its translation: CASSENSRQGGETQYF.

The V and J genes are TRBV20-1 and TRBJ2-1; 8 positions agree with TRBD1. This CDR3 is built from 15 residues. Trimming at V came to 3 bases and at J to 10 bases, leaving 14 bases not matched to a gene. Germline values: CDR1 DFQATT, CDR2 SNEGSKA (reference sequence). CDR3 nucleotides: TGCAGTGCTAGTAGAGGAGGACAGGGAGTTAGGGAGCAGTTCTTC. Translation: CSASRGGQGVREQFF.

This clonotype was observed a handful of times. Germline and junction disagree at one end, which may indicate a read error. The gene calls are TRBV10-3 and TRBJ1-3; D gene uncertain. Germline loops: CDR1 ENHRY, CDR2 SYGVKD. This CDR3 spans 18 amino acids. CDR3 nucleotide sequence: TGTGCCATCAGTGAGGGAGGGAGCAGGACCTACTCTGGAGACACCATATATTTT. Translated, it gives CAISEGGSRTYSGDTIYF.

V is TRBV2 and J is TRBJ1-4, with TRBD1 matching 10 bases. V lost 6 bases and J lost 6; bases outside the gene matches: 4. Germline CDR1 is SNHLY and CDR2 is FYNNEI. CDR3 length: 14 amino acids. The CDR3 DNA follows: TGTGCCAGCAGGGCGACAGGGGGCGATGAAAAACTGTTTTTT. Amino acids: CASRATGGDEKLFF. Combining the CDR3 with reference TRBV2 and TRBJ1-4 gives the whole variable domain EPEVTQTPSHQVTQMGQEVILRCVPISNHLYFYWYRQILGQKVEFLVSFYNNEISEKSEIFDDQFSVERPDGSNFTLKIRSTKLEDSAMYFCASRATGGDEKLFFGSGTQLSVL.

This clonotype was seen only a few times. This chain joins TRBV18 and TRBJ1-5; D perhaps matches TRBD1 (5 bases). The germline V and J ends were trimmed by 8 bases and 7 bases, with 15 bases remaining between them. Germline V gene lookup returns CDR1 KGHSH and CDR2 LQKENI. The CDR3 contains 13 residues. The DNA of the CDR3 is TGTGCCAGCGCACGGAGTGGGGGACAGCCCCAGCATTTT. Translation gives CASARSGGQPQHF.

The table lists this clonotype with a few counts. The chain is built from TRBV19 and TRBJ1-2, with TRBD1 as a possible D gene (5 bases). The V end lost 0 bases, the J end lost 6 bases, and 11 bases lay between the germline ends. In germline, CDR1 is LNHDA, CDR2 SQIVND (reference sequence). The CDR3 length is 14 residues. DNA of the CDR3: TGTGCCAGTAGTATAGATGCAGGGTCGCATGGCTACACCTTC. Translated, it gives CASSIDAGSHGYTF.